This TCR beta chain was profiled in a study of T cell responses to AZD1222 COVID-19 vaccine. The germline gives CDR1 SGHVS, CDR2 FNYEAQ. V lost 4 bases, J lost 6 bases, and 19 bases stayed unmatched. The CDR3 covers 18 residues. For this clone: Its antigen is not known.

Study-level points and caveats: Unmutated variant regions reportedly attract nearly half of all spike-specific TCRs. Vaccine-related CD4 TCRs covered spike, predominating at 160-218 and 743-854. Baseline seropositivity characterized only 5 or 6 AZD1222 recipients.

Sequencing was performed with immunoSEQ multiplex PCR; in TCRdb, only in-frame clones are kept and a portion is missing. This sample has roughly 110,000 clones, with around 88% found just once. This sample comprised peripheral blood, obtained 28 days after the second AZD1222 dose. This clonotype was obtained from an adult who received the AZD1222 COVID-19 vaccine. V usage is TRBV7-6 and J usage is TRBJ1-1, with 8 positions matching TRBD1. Here the CDR3 reads CASSSRAGGADSIAEAFF. The CDR3 DNA reads as TGTGCCAGCAGCTCCCGGGCAGGGGGCGCAGATAGTATAGCTGAAGCTTTCTTT.